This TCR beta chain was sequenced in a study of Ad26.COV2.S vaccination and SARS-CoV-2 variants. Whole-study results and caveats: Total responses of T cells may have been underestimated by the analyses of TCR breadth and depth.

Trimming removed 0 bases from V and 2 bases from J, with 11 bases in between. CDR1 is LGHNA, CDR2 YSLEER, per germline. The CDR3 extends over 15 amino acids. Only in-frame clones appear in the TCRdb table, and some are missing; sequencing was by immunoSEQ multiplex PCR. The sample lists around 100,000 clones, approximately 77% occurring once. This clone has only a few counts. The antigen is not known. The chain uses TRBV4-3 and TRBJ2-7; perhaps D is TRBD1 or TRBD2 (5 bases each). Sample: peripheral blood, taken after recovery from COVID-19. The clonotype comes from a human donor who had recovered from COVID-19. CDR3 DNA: TGCGCCAGCAGCCAAGATGGGACGGGAACCTACGAGCAGTACTTC. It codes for CASSQDGTGTYEQYF.